This T cell receptor (beta chain) was sequenced for a study of blood T cell repertoires in COVID-19. The data were produced by immunoSEQ multiplex PCR, yet TCRdb's version contains in-frame clones alone and is incomplete. The table records 130,000 or so clones, roughly 80% of them present only once. V lost 0 bases, J lost 15 bases, and 8 bases stayed unmatched. The CDR3 totals 13 residues. Germline values: CDR1 SGHNT, CDR2 YENEEA. This TCR derives from a woman over 75 with acute or convalescent COVID-19. Sequencing input: peripheral blood. J is TRBJ2-1 and V is TRBV11-3, with TRBD2 matching over 7 bases. The CDR3, as DNA: TGTGCCAGCAGCTTAGATACCAGCGGGATCGTGTTCTTC. Translated, it gives CASSLDTSGIVFF.